This T cell receptor beta chain was identified during a study of blood T cell repertoires in COVID-19. Looking at the study overall: Samples taken during acute and convalescent COVID-19 were collected in the United States, Italy and Spain. PBMCs, B-cell-depleted T cells, or T cells were the source of the cDNA or gDNA that made up the material.

This CDR3 has 15 residues. Trimming removed 4 bases from V and 3 bases from J, with 16 bases in between. The germline CDR1 and CDR2 sequences are MNHNY and SVGAGI (reference sequence). Profiled with immunoSEQ multiplex PCR; TCRdb holds only in-frame clones, not every one. The table records over 200,000 clones, roughly 84% of them present only once. The chain is built from TRBV6-6 and TRBJ2-7; maybe TRBD1 (5 bases). This clonotype was sampled from a woman over 75 with active or convalescent COVID-19. Specimen: peripheral blood. CDR3 amino acids: CASSSSTNTGYEQYF. The CDR3 DNA sequence: TGTGCCAGCAGTTCCTCGACAAACACAGGCTACGAGCAGTACTTC.